This T cell receptor (beta chain) came from a study of cytomegalovirus exposure and HLA in healthy donors (dated by TCRdb to about 2017). Notes on the research overall: An earlier analysis of roughly 610 of the donors reported under 300 Gb of sequence data and around 110 million unique TCR beta sequences obtained from about 180 million T cells. About 330 gigabases of sequencing data and approximately 92 million unique TCR sequences made up an early release that covered approximately 650 HLA-typed donors. The genetic ancestry cluster associated with self-reported Caucasian donors included approximately 85% of the roughly 380 genotyped donors. The study aimed to test whether signatures of past pathogen exposure could be identified by cataloging public T cell receptors. The T cell repertoires of 666 subjects were profiled by immunosequencing and related to cytomegalovirus serostatus. In addition to the first cohort of 666 subjects, a separate validation cohort of 120 different subjects was used. The study combined high-throughput TCR immunosequencing, statistical association of individual TCRs with disease status, and machine learning to predict cytomegalovirus infection status. A later analysis re-analyzed previously published TCR beta repertoires from 500 to 700 donors and added high-resolution HLA genotyping to study TCR occurrence patterns. The later analysis used no new phenotypic data to find candidate immune exposures, relying instead on TCR beta sequences and their occurrence across donors. An earlier analysis of 450 to 750 of the donors used high-throughput TCR beta sequencing to judge whether each TCR beta V gene segment behaved as functional or pseudogenic. Donor age, sex, ethnicity and CMV serostatus were compiled alongside the repertoire data. In a later genetic analysis, genome-wide SNP genotypes for about three fifths of the roughly 670 donors were used, and that subset was treated as a discovery cohort. All discovery cohort repertoires had been generated using a single sequencing platform. HLA typing covered class I and class II loci at four-digit resolution. The number of typed donors differed by locus: roughly 629-630 for A, B, C, DRB1 and DQB1; 522 for DQA1; 606 for DPA1; and roughly 470 for DPB1. Four or five DR-DQ haplotypes were handled as single units for association and clustering because linkage in the cohort was strong. Among 398 genotyped donors of the cohort, an average of roughly 230,000 unique TCR beta nucleotide sequences was sequenced per donor, of which about 19% were non-productive.

The cohort was made up of about 670 healthy bone marrow donors. Cohort members were all nominally healthy when sampled, although unrecorded immune exposures were likely present. The donor was CMV seropositive and was included in the group of 250 to 300 seropositive cohort members. A peripheral blood sample was collected from each donor, and TCR beta sequencing was performed on peripheral blood mononuclear cells. Genomic DNA extraction from the blood cell samples was performed with the Qiagen DNeasy Blood Extraction Kit. The library came from the immunoSEQ multiplex PCR assay. For the multiplex PCR, a mixture combining 60 forward primers for TCR Vbeta segments and 13 reverse primers for TCR Jbeta segments was used. The CDR3 region of rearranged TCR beta genes was amplified from genomic DNA with a multiplex PCR assay. Amplified TCR beta libraries were sequenced as 87-base-pair reads on the Illumina HiSeq System. On the authors' methods: A later analysis tallied 75 million to 95 million unique TCR beta chains across the 666 repertoires, and about 10 million of those chains were shared by two or more donors. Raw reads were error-corrected and collapsed into unique sequences by a nearest-neighbor algorithm in which closely related sequences were merged to remove PCR and sequencing errors. V, D and J gene segments were assigned by aligning CDR3 sequences to IMGT reference sequences. For a sequence to be retained, a match of at least six nucleotides was required to both a V gene segment and a J gene segment. A rearrangement was called productive if the CDR3 had no stop codons and remained in frame with V and J, and every other rearrangement was called non-productive. CDR3 was defined according to IMGT convention as the region running from the second conserved V-encoded cysteine to the conserved J-encoded phenylalanine. The earlier analysis of around 640 of the donors excluded sequences that lacked an unambiguous match to a single V gene segment. An earlier analysis of fewer than 650 of the donors classified V segments as functional when productive rearrangements were above 56.7% and as segregating when the standard deviation between donors was above 5%. To diagnose cytomegalovirus status from the catalog of TCR beta chain sequences, a statistical classification framework was built. In a later analysis, V and J genes were assigned by comparing TCR nucleotide sequences against IMGT/GENE-DB human TR gene sequences. In a later analysis, CDR3 sequences and most-parsimonious VDJ recombination scenarios were assigned using the TCRdist pipeline. A later analysis defined each TCR beta chain by its CDR3 amino acid sequence plus V-gene family, and excluded reads lacking a unique V-gene family. A later analysis removed several hundred highly shared, low-generation-probability nucleotide sequences to deal with suspected cross-contamination and a sequencing artifact. In a later analysis, a clonal expansion index was calculated for each public chain from normalized within-repertoire ranks of inferred template counts. Generation probabilities in a later analysis came from a VDJ recombination model fitted to out-of-frame rearrangements, and those results were checked against IGoR. Hypergeometric tests were used in a later analysis to score TCR-TCR, TCR-HLA and TCR-CMV co-occurrence, with a repertoire-size bias correction applied to the TCR pairs. A later analysis estimated false discovery rates by permuting HLA or CMV assignments 20 times. In a later analysis, co-occurring TCRs were grouped with DBSCAN, and TCRdist sequence similarity was added when clustering was performed within HLA-allele-positive subsets. Repertoires with fewer than 30,000 or more than 120,000 public chains were left out of co-occurrence clustering, as were a handful of repertoires with anomalous nucleotide sharing. The table was pulled from immuneACCESS by TCRdb, which kept in-frame rearrangements only. Such tables lose some clones; where checked, under half of the loss comes from unresolved V genes, and the rest has no known cause. D and trimming come from the DNA, and the V and J calls and clone size come from that table. The sample contains 150,000 to 200,000 clones, approximately 85% of them found a single time. Jointly, the top ten make up approximately 9.4% of the sample.

Results and caveats for the whole study, not just this receptor: The study listed approximately 150 TCR beta chains as associated with cytomegalovirus. According to a later analysis, parvovirus B19, influenza, CMV and Epstein-Barr virus appeared linked to several top co-occurrence clusters. A further reported finding was that TCR beta sequences accurately predicted the HLA-A and HLA-B alleles for most subjects in the first cohort. The cohort was sequenced for TCR beta chains only, and without alpha or paired-chain data the features that could be detected were limited. HLA typing was unavailable for some donors at each locus, so association tests used only the typed subset. Cytomegalovirus status was reported to be diagnosed by the classifier with high specificity and sensitivity in both the original and validation cohorts. Some IMGT-functional V segments, including TRBV6-2 and TRBV6-3, could not be distinguished by the 87-base-pair reads and were therefore excluded. In a later analysis, TCR association rates were found to vary across HLA loci, with the most associated TCRs seen for DRB1 alleles and the fewest for HLA-C alleles. Across donors, most TCR sequences were observed very rarely, whereas some public TCRs were present in many individuals. Linkage disequilibrium might explain the correlated functional status among segregating V segments, but an unknown experimental factor could not be excluded. In a later analysis, HLA-associated TCR beta chains were found to be more clonally expanded and to have lower generation probabilities than equally common non-associated chains. The sequencing pipeline was judged likely to have produced a cluster of highly shared sequence variants as a technical artifact. The only immune exposure information available for the cohort was CMV serostatus. Roughly 15 rarely observed V segments, including chromosome 9 orphons, were excluded from the earlier analysis of 550 to 700 of the donors because counts were too low. Most CMV-associated TCR beta chains appeared to be HLA-restricted in a later analysis, and the HLA associations seemed to be driven largely by CMV exposure. Broadly in line with IMGT annotations, most TCR beta V segments showed up in productive rearrangements about 87% or about 30% of the time in an earlier analysis of under 700 of the donors. When HLA alleles, especially DR and DQ, strongly co-occurred, TCR associations were difficult to assign to individual alleles. In a later genetic analysis, a missense DCLRE1C variant was associated with V-gene and J-gene trimming of TCR beta chains, and the association was replicated in an independent cohort. In a later genetic analysis, fewer N-insertions in productive TCRs were reported among donors in an Asian-associated ancestry cluster than the approximately 710-donor mean. In vitro tests confirmed that a few of the cytomegalovirus-associated TCR beta chains recognize cytomegalovirus antigens. Presence/absence analyses assumed roughly uniform sequencing depth across donors, an assumption that may not hold. At a false discovery rate of 0.05, a later analysis linked around 15,000 TCR beta sequences to specific HLA alleles. The authors suggested that the approach could potentially be generalized to other disease states and immunological phenotypes.

The CDR3 runs 16 amino acids, cysteine and phenylalanine included. Only the CDR3 portion is preserved as DNA: 48 bases, with reading frame beginning at the first base. As encoded in the germline V gene (reference sequence), CDR1 is SEHNR while CDR2 is FQNEAQ. Trimming at the junction amounts to 8 bases on V and 0 bases on J, and the germline ends lie 14 bases apart. Remarks on this clone: Its antigen remains unidentified. The sample holds no much larger clone one base away, and base qualities are not on file.

Specimen: PBMCs. This sequence uses TRBV7-9 and TRBJ1-6, and perhaps TRBD1 as D gene, on 6 matching bases. This sequence was found in a man in his late teens or twenties in good health and CMV-seropositive. Here the CDR3 is given as CASSMGGGSYNSPLHF. The nucleotide sequence is TGTGCCAGCTCAATGGGAGGGGGCTCCTATAATTCACCCCTCCACTTT.